These 12 T cell receptor beta chains came from one sample sequenced in a study of cytomegalovirus exposure and HLA in healthy donors. The PCR contained 60 Vbeta and 13 Jbeta primers. The method was immunoSEQ multiplex PCR; TCRdb's version includes in-frame clones alone and lacks a portion of them. The table lists about 130,000 clones. The sequencing sample was made of PBMCs. The receptors derive from a woman aged 40 to 50 in good health and CMV-seropositive.

The chain recombines TRBV19 with TRBJ1-2; D gene ambiguous. Germline values: CDR1 LNHDA, CDR2 SQIVND (reference sequence). V was trimmed by 5 bases and J by 7 bases, leaving 20 bases between them. This CDR3 is 15 amino acids long. The CDR3 sequence is CASSRGGNVDFGYTF. CDR3 bases: TGTGCCAGTAGTCGCGGAGGAAACGTTGATTTTGGCTACACCTTC.

This sequence joins TRBV6-1 and TRBJ1-4; D is unclear. The CDR3 runs 16 residues. Germline V lookup: CDR1 MNHNS, CDR2 SASEGT. Trimming left V 4 bases short and J 0 bases short, with 12 bases between. The CDR3 DNA follows: TGTGCCAGCAGTGTCTCCAGATTTCCAACTAATGAAAAACTGTTTTTT. Translating gives CASSVSRFPTNEKLFF.

The J gene is TRBJ1-1, the V gene TRBV27; no reliable D call. Germline loops: CDR1 MNHEY, CDR2 SMNVEV (reference sequence). This CDR3 spans 16 amino acids. V was trimmed by 4 bases and J by 0 bases, leaving 15 bases between them. CDR3 sequence (DNA): TGTGCCAGCAGTTCTCGGACTGGAACCATGAACACTGAAGCTTTCTTT. Amino acid sequence: CASSSRTGTMNTEAFF.

The gene calls are TRBV19 and TRBJ1-2, with unresolved D. CDR1 is LNHDA and CDR2 is SQIVND in the germline V gene (reference sequence). Trimming shortened V by 5 bases and J by 4 bases, and 11 bases separated the two germline ends. This CDR3 is built from 13 residues. In nucleotides, the CDR3 is TGTGCCAGTAGTTCCAGCGGGTTCTATGGCTACACCTTC. It encodes CASSSSGFYGYTF.

The chain links TRBV7-2 to TRBJ1-1, with 8 positions matching TRBD1. The CDR3 extends over 16 amino acids. The germline CDR1 and CDR2 sequences are SGHTA and FQGNSA. With 3 bases clipped from V and 4 bases from J, the junction kept 10 bases outside the gene matches. The CDR3 protein is CASSLGGRRGLTEAFF. The CDR3 region has the DNA TGTGCCAGCAGCTTGGGGGGGCGCAGGGGGCTCACTGAAGCTTTCTTT.

The gene calls are TRBV5-1 and TRBJ1-3; D is possibly TRBD1 (5 bases). From germline, CDR1 is SGHRS and CDR2 YFSETQ. V was trimmed by 2 bases and J by 4 bases, leaving 13 bases between them. CDR3 length equals 15 residues. DNA of the CDR3: TGCGCCAGCAGCTTAAGCCAAGGGGCAGGAAACACCATATATTTT. Its translation: CASSLSQGAGNTIYF.

This chain uses TRBV19 with TRBJ2-7; 8 positions match TRBD1. After removal of 3 bases from V and 6 bases from J, the junction contained 4 bases not matched to a gene. Germline V gene lookup returns CDR1 LNHDA and CDR2 SQIVND (reference sequence). The CDR3 consists of 13 residues. The CDR3 sequence: CASSIRTGTEQYF. The CDR3 bases are TGTGCCAGTAGTATCAGGACAGGGACCGAGCAGTACTTC.

With regard to this clone: The same CDR3 arises from other DNA sequences in this sample as well. The gene calls are TRBV5-4 and TRBJ2-2; 16 nucleotides agree with TRBD2. Per germline, CDR1 SGHNT and CDR2 YYREEE (reference sequence). Trimming took 4 bases from V and 4 from J; bases not matched to a gene: 7. There are 18 residues in the CDR3. This CDR3 is CASSPGLAGGLATGELFF. In DNA, the CDR3 is TGTGCCAGCAGCCCGGGACTAGCGGGAGGGCTGGCCACCGGGGAGCTGTTTTTT.

The V and J genes are TRBV9 and TRBJ1-2; no firm D call. V was clipped by 0 bases and J by 1 base, with 4 bases between them. In germline, CDR1 is SGDLS, CDR2 YYNGEE. This CDR3 has 13 amino acids. CDR3 sequence: CASSVGGNYGYTF. In DNA, the CDR3 is TGTGCCAGCAGCGTAGGAGGTAACTATGGCTACACCTTC.

This chain links TRBV28 with TRBJ1-5; D gene ambiguous. V was pared by 6 bases and J by 14 bases, with 14 bases between. Germline V gives CDR1 MDHEN, CDR2 SYDVKM. CDR3 length: 11 residues. CDR3 DNA sequence: TGTGCCAGCAGAACGTCACAAATGGAGCATTTT. Protein sequence: CASRTSQMEHF. The whole variable domain, remainder taken from reference TRBV28 and TRBJ1-5, is DVKVTQSSRYLVKRTGEKVFLECVQDMDHENMFWYRQDPGLGLRLIYFSYDVKMKEKGDIPEGYSVSREKKERFSLILESASTNQTSMYLCASRTSQMEHFGDGTRLSIL.

The genes are TRBV11-2 and TRBJ2-7; 10 positions agree with TRBD1. The CDR3 contains 14 residues. Germline loops: CDR1 SGHAT, CDR2 FQNNGV. The junction had 3 bases not matched to a gene; V was cut back by 5 bases and J by 2 bases. CDR3 region: CASSAGQGPYEQYF. CDR3 bases: TGTGCCAGCAGCGCGGGACAGGGGCCCTACGAGCAGTACTTC.

The chain employs TRBV9 and TRBJ1-1, with 7 bases that match TRBD1. Per the germline V gene, CDR1 is SGDLS and CDR2 is YYNGEE. The CDR3 consists of 15 residues. V shed 2 bases, J shed 3 bases, and the junction held 7 bases outside the gene matches. The DNA of the CDR3 is TGTGCCAGCAGCGTTAAGGGGGCGCCGGACACTGAAGCTTTCTTT. It encodes CASSVKGAPDTEAFF.